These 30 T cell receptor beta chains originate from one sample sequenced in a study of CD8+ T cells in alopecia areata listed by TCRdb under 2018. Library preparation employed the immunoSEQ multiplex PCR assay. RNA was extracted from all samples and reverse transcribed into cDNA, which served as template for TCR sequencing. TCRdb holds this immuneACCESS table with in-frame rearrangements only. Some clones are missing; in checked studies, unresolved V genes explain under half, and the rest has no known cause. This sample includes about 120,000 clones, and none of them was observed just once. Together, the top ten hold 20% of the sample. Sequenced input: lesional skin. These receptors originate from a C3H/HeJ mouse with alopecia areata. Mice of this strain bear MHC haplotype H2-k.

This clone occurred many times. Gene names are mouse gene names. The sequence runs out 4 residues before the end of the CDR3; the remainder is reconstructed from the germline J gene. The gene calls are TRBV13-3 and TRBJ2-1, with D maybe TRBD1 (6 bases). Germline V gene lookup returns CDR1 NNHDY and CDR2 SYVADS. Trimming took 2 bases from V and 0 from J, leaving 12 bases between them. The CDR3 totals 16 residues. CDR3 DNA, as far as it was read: TGTGCCAGCAGTGAGTGGGACAAAAATAACTATGCT. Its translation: CASSEWDKNNYA. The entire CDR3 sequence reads CASSEWDKNNYAEQFF.

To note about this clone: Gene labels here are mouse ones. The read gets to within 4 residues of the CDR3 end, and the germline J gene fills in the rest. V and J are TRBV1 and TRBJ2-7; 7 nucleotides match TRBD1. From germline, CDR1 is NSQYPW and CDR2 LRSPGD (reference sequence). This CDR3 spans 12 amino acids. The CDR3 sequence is CTCSLDRYEQYF. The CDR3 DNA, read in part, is TGCACCTGCAGTCTGGACAGGTAT.

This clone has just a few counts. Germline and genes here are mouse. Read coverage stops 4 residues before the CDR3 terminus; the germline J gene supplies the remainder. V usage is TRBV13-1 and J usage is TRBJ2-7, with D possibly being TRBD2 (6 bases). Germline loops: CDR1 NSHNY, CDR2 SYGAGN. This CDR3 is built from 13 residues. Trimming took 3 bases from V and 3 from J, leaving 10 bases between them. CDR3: CASSGWGNYEQYF. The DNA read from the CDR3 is TGTGCCAGCAGTGGCTGGGGAAACTAT.

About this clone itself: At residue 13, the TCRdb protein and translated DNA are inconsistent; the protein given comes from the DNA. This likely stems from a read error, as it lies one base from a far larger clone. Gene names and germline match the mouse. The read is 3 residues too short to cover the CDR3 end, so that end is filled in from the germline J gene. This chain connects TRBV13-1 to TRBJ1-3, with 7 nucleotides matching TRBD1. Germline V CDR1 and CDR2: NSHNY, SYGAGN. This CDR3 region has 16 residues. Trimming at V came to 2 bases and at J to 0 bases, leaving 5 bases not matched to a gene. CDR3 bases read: TGTGCCAGCAGTGACCGGGACAGTAATTCTGGAAATACG. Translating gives CASSDRDSNSGNT. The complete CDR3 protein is CASSDRDSNSGNTLYF.

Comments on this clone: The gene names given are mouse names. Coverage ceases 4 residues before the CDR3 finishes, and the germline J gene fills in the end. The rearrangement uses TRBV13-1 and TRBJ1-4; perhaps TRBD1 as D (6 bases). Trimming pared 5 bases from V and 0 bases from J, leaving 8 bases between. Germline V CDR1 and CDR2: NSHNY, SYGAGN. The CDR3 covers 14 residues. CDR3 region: CASRGQLSNERLFF. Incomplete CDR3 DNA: TGTGCCAGCAGAGGACAGCTTTCCAACGAA.

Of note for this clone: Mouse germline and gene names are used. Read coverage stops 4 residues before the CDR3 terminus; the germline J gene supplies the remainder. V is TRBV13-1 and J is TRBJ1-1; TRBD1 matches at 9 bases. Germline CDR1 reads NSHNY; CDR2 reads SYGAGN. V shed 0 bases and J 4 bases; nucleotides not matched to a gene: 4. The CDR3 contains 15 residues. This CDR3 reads CASSDDRGPGTEVFF. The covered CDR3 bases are TGTGCCAGCAGTGATGACAGGGGGCCGGGCACA.

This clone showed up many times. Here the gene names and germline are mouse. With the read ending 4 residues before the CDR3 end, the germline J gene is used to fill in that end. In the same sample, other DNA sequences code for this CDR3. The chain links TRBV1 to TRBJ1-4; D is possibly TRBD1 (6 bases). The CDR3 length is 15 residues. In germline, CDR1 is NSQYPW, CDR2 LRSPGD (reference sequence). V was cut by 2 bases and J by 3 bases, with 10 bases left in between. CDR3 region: CTCSAPDRANERLFF. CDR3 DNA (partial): TGCACCTGCAGTGCACCGGACAGAGCCAACGAA.

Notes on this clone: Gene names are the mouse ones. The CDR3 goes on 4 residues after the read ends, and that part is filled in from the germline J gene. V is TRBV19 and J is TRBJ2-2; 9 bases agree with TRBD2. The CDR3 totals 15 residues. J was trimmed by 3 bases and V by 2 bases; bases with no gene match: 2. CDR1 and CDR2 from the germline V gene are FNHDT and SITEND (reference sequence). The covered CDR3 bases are TGTGCCAGCAGTATGGCTGGGGGGGACACCGGG. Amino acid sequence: CASSMAGGDTG. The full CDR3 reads CASSMAGGDTGQLYF.

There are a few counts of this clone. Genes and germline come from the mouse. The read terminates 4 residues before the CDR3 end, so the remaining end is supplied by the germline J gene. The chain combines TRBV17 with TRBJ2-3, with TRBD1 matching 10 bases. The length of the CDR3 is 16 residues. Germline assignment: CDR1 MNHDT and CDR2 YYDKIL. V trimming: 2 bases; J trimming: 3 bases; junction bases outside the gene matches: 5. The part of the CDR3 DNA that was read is TGTGCTAGCAGTAGAAACCGGGACAGGGGAGCAGAA. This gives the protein CASSRNRDRGAE. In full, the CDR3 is CASSRNRDRGAETLYF.

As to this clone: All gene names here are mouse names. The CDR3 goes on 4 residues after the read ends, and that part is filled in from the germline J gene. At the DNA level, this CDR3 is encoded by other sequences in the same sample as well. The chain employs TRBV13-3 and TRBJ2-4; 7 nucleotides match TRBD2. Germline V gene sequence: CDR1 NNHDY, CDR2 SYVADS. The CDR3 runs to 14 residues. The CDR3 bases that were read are TGTGCCAGCAGTGATCGGGGGGGTGGAAAC. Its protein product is CASSDRGGGN. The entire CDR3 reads CASSDRGGGNTLYF.

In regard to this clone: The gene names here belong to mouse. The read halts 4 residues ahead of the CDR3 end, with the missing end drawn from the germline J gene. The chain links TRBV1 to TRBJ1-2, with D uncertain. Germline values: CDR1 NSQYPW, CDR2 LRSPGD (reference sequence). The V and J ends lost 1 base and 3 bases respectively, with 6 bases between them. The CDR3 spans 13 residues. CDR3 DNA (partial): TGCACCTGCAGTGCAGGGTTTGACTCC. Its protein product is CTCSAGFDS. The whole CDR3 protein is CTCSAGFDSDYTF.

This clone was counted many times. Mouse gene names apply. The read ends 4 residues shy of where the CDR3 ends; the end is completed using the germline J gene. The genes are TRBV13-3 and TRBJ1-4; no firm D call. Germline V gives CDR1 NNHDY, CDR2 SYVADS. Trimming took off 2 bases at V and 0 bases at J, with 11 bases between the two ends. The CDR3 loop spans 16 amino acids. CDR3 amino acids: CASSEAGVFSNERLFF. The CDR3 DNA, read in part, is TGTGCCAGCAGTGAGGCAGGAGTCTTTTCCAACGAA.

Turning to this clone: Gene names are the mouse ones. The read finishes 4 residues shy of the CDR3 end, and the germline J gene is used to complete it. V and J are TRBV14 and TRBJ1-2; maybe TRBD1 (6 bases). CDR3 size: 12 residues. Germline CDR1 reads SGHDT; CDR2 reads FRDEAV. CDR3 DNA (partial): TGTGCCAGCAGTTTGGGGGGGCGC. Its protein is CASSLGGR. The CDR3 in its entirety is CASSLGGRDYTF.

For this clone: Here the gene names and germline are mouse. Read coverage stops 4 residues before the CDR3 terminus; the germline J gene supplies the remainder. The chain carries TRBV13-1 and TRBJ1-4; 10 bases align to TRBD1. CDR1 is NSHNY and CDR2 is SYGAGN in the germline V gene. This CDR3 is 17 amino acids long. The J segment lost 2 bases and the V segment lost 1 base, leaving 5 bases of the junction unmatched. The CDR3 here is CASSDNTDRGSNERLFF. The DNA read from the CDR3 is TGTGCCAGCAGTGATAATACGGACAGGGGGTCCAACGAA.

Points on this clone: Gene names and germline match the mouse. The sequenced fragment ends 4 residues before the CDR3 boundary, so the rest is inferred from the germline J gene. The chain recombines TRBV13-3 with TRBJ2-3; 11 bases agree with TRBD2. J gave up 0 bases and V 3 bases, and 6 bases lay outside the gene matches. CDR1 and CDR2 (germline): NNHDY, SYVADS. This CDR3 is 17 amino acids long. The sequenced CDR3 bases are TGTGCCAGCAGTGGCGACTGGGGGGGTCCTAGTGCAGAA. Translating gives CASSGDWGGPSAE. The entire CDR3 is CASSGDWGGPSAETLYF.

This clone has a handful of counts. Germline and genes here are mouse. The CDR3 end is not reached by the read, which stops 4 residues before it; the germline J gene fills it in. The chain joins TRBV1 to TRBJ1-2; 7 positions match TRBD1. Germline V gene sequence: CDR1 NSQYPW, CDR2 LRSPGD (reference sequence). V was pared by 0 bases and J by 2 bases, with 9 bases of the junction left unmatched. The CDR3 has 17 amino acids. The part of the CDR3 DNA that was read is TGCACCTGCAGTGCAGATACCGCAGGGGGTCCCAACTCC. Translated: CTCSADTAGGPNS. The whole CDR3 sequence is CTCSADTAGGPNSDYTF.

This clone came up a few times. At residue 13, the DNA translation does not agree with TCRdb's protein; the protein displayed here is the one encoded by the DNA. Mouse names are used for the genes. CDR3 bases read: TGCACCTGCAGTGCCCAGTGGGTTTCCTATAATTCGCCC. This gives the protein CTCSAQWVSYNSP. Given in full, the CDR3 is CTCSAQWVSYNSPLYF. The chain joins TRBV1 to TRBJ1-6; D gene ambiguous. The read stops 3 residues short of the end of the CDR3; the missing end is completed from the germline J gene. TRBJ1-6 falls under the ORF class, with uncertain function. Trimming removed 3 bases from V and 0 bases from J, with 9 bases in between. The germline V gene has CDR1 NSQYPW and CDR2 LRSPGD (reference sequence). The CDR3 contains 16 residues.

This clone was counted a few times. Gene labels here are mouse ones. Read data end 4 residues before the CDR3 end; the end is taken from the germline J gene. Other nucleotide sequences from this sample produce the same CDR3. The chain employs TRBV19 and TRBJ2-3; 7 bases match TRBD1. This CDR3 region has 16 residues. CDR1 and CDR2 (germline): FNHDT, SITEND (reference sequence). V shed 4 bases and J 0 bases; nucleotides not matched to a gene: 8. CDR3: CASSPPGTASAETLYF. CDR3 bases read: TGTGCCAGCAGTCCTCCCGGGACAGCTAGTGCAGAA.

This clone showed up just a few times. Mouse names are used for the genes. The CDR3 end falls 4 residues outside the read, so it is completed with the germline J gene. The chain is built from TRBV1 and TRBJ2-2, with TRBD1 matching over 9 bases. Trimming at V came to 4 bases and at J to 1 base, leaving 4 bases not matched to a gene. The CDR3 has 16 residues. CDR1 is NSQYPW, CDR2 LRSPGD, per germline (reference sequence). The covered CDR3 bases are TGCACCTGCAGTGTCCGGGACAGGGAAAACACCGGG. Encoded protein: CTCSVRDRENTG. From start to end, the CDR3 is CTCSVRDRENTGQLYF.

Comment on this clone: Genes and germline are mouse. The covered CDR3 bases are TGTGCCAGCAGTAACAGGGGGAGGGGGAACGAA. It yields the protein CASSNRGRGNE. The whole CDR3 protein is CASSNRGRGNERLFF. The chain carries TRBV13-3 and TRBJ1-4, with 8 positions matching TRBD1. The read terminates 4 residues ahead of where the CDR3 ends, so the germline J gene completes it. This CDR3 spans 15 amino acids. Germline V gene lookup returns CDR1 NNHDY and CDR2 SYVADS. V gave up 4 bases and J gave up 5 bases; unmatched junction bases: 7.

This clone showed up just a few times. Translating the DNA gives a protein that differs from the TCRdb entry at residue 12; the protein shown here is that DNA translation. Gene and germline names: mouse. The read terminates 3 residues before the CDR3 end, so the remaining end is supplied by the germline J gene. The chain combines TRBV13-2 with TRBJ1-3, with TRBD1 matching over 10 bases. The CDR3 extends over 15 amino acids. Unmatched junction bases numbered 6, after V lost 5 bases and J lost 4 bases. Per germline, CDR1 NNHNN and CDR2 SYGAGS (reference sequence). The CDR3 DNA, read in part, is TGTGCCAGCGGGTTGACAGGGGGCGCGGGAAATACG. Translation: CASGLTGGAGNT. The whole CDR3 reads CASGLTGGAGNTLYF.

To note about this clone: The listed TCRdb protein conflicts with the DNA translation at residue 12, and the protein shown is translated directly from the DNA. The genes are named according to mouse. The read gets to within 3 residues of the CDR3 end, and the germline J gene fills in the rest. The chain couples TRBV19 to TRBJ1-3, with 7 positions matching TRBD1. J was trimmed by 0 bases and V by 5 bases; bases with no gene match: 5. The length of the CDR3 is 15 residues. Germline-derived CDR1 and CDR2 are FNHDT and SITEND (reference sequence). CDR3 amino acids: CASSLGDSSGNTLYF. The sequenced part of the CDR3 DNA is TGTGCCAGCAGCCTCGGGGACAGTTCTGGAAATACG. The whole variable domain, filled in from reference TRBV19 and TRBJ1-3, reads GGIITQTPKFLIGQEGQKLTLKCQQNFNHDTMYWYRQDSGKGLRLIYYSITENDLQKGDLSEGYDASREKKSSFSLTVTSAQKNEMAVFLCASSLGDSSGNTLYFGEGSRLIVV.

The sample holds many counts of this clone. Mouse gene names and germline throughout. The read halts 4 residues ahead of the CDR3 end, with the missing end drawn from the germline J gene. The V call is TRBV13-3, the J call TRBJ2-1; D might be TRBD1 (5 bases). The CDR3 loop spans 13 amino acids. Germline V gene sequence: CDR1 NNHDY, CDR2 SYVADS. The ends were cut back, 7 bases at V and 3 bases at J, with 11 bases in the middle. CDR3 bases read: TGTGCCAGCGGTCAGGACATCTATGCT. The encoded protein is CASGQDIYA. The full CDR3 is CASGQDIYAEQFF.

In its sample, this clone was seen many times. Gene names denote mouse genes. CDR3 residues: CASSGAGGSYAEQFF. CDR3 DNA (partial): TGTGCCAGCAGTGGGGCAGGGGGATCCTATGCT. V and J are TRBV13-3 and TRBJ2-1; TRBD1 matches 7 bases. The read is 4 residues too short to cover the CDR3 end, so that end is filled in from the germline J gene. CDR3 length: 15 residues. Germline CDR1 reads NNHDY; CDR2 reads SYVADS. Trimming at V came to 3 bases and at J to 3 bases, leaving 6 bases not matched to a gene.

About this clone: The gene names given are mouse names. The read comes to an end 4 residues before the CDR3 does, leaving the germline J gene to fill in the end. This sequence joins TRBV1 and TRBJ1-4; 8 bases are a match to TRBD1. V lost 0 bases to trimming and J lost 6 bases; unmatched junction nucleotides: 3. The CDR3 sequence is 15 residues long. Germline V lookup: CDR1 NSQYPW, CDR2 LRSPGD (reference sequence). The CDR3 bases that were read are TGCACCTGCAGTGCAGACAGGGGGCGCGACGAA. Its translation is CTCSADRGRDE. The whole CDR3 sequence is CTCSADRGRDERLFF.

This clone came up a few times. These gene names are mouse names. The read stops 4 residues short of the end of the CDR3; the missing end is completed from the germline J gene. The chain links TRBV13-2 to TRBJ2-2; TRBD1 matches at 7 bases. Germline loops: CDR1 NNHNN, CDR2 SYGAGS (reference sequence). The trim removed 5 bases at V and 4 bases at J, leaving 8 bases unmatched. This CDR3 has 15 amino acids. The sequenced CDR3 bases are TGTGCCAGCGGCCCTACAGGGGAAGGCACCGGG. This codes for CASGPTGEGTG. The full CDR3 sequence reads CASGPTGEGTGQLYF.

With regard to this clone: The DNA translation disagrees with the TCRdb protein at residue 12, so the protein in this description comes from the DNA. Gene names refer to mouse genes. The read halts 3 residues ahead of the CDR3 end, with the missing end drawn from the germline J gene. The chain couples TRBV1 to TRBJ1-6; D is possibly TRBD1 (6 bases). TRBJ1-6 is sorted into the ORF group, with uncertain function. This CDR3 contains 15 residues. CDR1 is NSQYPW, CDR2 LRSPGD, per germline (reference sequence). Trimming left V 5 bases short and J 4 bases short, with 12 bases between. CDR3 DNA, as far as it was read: TGCACCTGCAGTTCCGGGACAAAATATAATTCGCCC. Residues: CTCSSGTKYNSP. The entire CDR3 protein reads CTCSSGTKYNSPLYF.

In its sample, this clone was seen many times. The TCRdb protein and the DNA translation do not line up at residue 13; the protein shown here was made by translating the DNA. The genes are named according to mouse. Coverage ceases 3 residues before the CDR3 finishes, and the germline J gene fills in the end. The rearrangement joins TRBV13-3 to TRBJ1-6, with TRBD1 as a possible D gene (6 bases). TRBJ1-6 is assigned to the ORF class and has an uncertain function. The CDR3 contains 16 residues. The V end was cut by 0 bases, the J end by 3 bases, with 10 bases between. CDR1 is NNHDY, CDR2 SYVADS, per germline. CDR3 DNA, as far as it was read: TGTGCCAGCAGTGATGTGGCAGGGGACTATAATTCGCCC. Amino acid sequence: CASSDVAGDYNSP. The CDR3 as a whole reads CASSDVAGDYNSPLYF.

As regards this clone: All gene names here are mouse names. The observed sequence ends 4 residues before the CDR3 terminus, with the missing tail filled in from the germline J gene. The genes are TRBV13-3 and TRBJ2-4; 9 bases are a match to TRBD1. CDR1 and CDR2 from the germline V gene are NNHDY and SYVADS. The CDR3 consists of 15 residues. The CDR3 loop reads CASSDAQDRGNTLYF. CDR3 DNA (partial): TGTGCCAGCAGTGATGCCCAGGACAGGGGAAAC.

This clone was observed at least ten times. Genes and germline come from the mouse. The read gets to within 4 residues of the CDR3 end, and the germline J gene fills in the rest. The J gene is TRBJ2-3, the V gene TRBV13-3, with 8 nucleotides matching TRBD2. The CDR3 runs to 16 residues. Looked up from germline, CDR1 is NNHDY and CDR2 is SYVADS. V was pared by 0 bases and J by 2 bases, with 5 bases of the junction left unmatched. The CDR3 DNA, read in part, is TGTGCCAGCAGTGATGCGGGGGGGCGCGATGCAGAA. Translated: CASSDAGGRDAE. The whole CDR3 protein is CASSDAGGRDAETLYF.